This T cell receptor (beta chain) was sequenced during a study of blood T cell repertoires in COVID-19. Overall study: Donors in the United States, Italy and Spain gave samples during acute or convalescent COVID-19. The cDNA or gDNA used as material had been derived from T cells, B-cell-depleted T cells, or PBMCs.

Per the study methods: Scientists estimated how many nucleated cells there were by amplifying reference gene primers. Sequenced by immunoSEQ multiplex PCR; TCRdb stores in-frame clones only, minus some. From that table come the V and J calls and clone size; the DNA was used to work out D and trimming. The table has tens of thousands of clones, roughly 90% seen once. Per germline, CDR1 SGHRS and CDR2 YFSETQ. V lost 6 bases, J lost 7 bases, and 6 bases stayed unmatched. The CDR3 length is 13 residues. The clonotype comes from a man in his fifties with active COVID-19. The specimen sequenced was peripheral blood. This rearrangement joins TRBV5-1 to TRBJ1-2, with 10 bases matching TRBD1. Written as DNA, the CDR3 is TGCGCCAGCAACCGACAGGGGGCGCGTGGCTACACCTTC. Its translation: CASNRQGARGYTF.